The 11 T cell receptor beta chains below all came from one sample that was sequenced in a study of technical replicates of blood from a handful of donors. The repertoire was sequenced with immunoSEQ multiplex PCR; TCRdb's copy has only in-frame clones and lacks some. This repertoire shows 80,000 to 100,000 clones, nearly 97% found once; its top ten account for 0.2% to 0.25%. The specimen sequenced was T cells isolated from PBMCs. The receptors shown here come from a human donor in good health.

This chain uses TRBV6-5 with TRBJ1-6; unclear D gene. The CDR3 runs 15 residues. V lost 6 bases to trimming and J lost 7 bases, with 16 bases between them. Per the germline V gene, CDR1 is MNHEY and CDR2 is SVGAGI. The CDR3 here is CASRGAGAGNSPLHF. The CDR3 DNA follows: TGTGCCAGCAGGGGAGCGGGAGCTGGGAATTCACCCCTCCACTTT.

CDR3 loop: CASSVDRGAEAFF. In DNA form, the CDR3 reads TGTGCCAGCAGCGTAGATCGGGGGGCTGAAGCTTTCTTT. This rearrangement joins TRBV9 to TRBJ1-1; D is possibly TRBD1 (5 bases). Looked up from germline, CDR1 is SGDLS and CDR2 is YYNGEE. This CDR3 contains 13 residues. Trimming took 0 bases from V and 6 from J, leaving 9 bases between them.

The chain joins TRBV2 to TRBJ2-3; D may be TRBD1 (6 bases). The V gene lost 4 bases and the J gene lost 1 base, with 15 bases spanning the gap. Germline CDR1 and CDR2: SNHLY and FYNNEI. The CDR3 spans 16 residues. The CDR3 protein is CASSAAGVGGTDTQYF. The CDR3 DNA follows: TGTGCCAGCAGTGCGGCAGGGGTTGGTGGCACAGATACGCAGTATTTT.

This clone occurred once. This chain uses TRBV9 with TRBJ1-3; D might be TRBD1 (6 bases). Germline lookup yields CDR1 SGDLS and CDR2 YYNGEE. This CDR3 region has 15 residues. V was trimmed by 0 bases and J by 2 bases, leaving 9 bases between them. The CDR3 nucleotides read TGTGCCAGCAGCGTAGGGTCAGGGGCTGGAAACACCATATATTTT. It translates to CASSVGSGAGNTIYF.

This chain uses TRBV10-3 with TRBJ1-6; 10 bases align to TRBD1. CDR1 ENHRY and CDR2 SYGVKD come from the germline V gene. CDR3 length: 13 amino acids. V was pared by 10 bases and J by 7 bases, with 4 bases of the junction left unmatched. In DNA form, the CDR3 reads TGTGCCACTGTGGACAGGGGGAATTCACCCCTCCACTTT. Translated, it gives CATVDRGNSPLHF.

This sequence joins TRBV9 and TRBJ2-1; TRBD1 matches 7 bases. In germline, CDR1 is SGDLS, CDR2 YYNGEE. The CDR3 sequence is 13 residues long. V lost 4 bases, J lost 16 bases, and 14 bases stayed unmatched. The CDR3: CASSPRRDRAEFF. In nucleotides, the CDR3 is TGTGCCAGCAGCCCTAGACGGGACAGAGCCGAATTCTTC.

The chain recombines TRBV5-1 with TRBJ1-2, with 7 bases fitting TRBD1. The V segment lost 2 bases and the J segment 6 bases; nucleotides outside the gene matches: 1. CDR3 length equals 12 residues. Germline values: CDR1 SGHRS, CDR2 YFSETQ. CDR3 sequence: CASSFTGDGYTF. The CDR3 coding sequence is TGCGCCAGCAGCTTTACAGGGGATGGCTACACCTTC.

The chain carries TRBV10-2 and TRBJ1-5; no clear D gene. There are 13 residues in the CDR3. In germline, CDR1 is WSHSY, CDR2 SAAADI. The V end lost 6 bases, the J end lost 5 bases, and 11 bases lay between the germline ends. The CDR3 DNA reads TGCGCCAGCAGAAGGCAGGATCATCAGCCCCAGCATTTT. It translates to CASRRQDHQPQHF.

This clone occurred a few times. This CDR3 is CASSSRAGQETQYF. The CDR3 DNA reads as TGTGCCAGCAGCTCCAGGGCCGGCCAAGAGACCCAGTACTTC. The chain recombines TRBV5-4 with TRBJ2-5, with D possibly being TRBD1 (5 bases). From germline, CDR1 is SGHNT and CDR2 YYREEE (reference sequence). V was clipped by 3 bases and J by 1 base, with 10 bases between them. This CDR3 contains 14 residues.

This clone occurred once. The chain carries TRBV28 and TRBJ1-1, with D possibly matching TRBD1 (5 bases). Germline CDR1 and CDR2: MDHEN and SYDVKM. The CDR3 contains 12 residues. V gave up 3 bases and J gave up 6 bases, with 8 bases separating them. CDR3 in amino acids: CASSFWGAEAFF. The CDR3 DNA reads as TGTGCCAGCAGTTTTTGGGGCGCTGAAGCTTTCTTT.

The chain joins TRBV5-1 to TRBJ2-7; D possibly corresponds to TRBD1 (5 bases). The CDR3 has 14 residues. Trimming took off 0 bases at V and 1 base at J, with 8 bases between the two ends. Germline lookup yields CDR1 SGHRS and CDR2 YFSETQ. Here the CDR3 DNA reads TGCGCCAGCAGCTTGGGGGGCCGGTCCTACGAGCAGTACTTC. As protein: CASSLGGRSYEQYF. The full variable domain, its missing parts supplied by reference TRBV5-1 and TRBJ2-7, is KAGVTQTPRYLIKTRGQQVTLSCSPISGHRSVSWYQQTPGQGLQFLFEYFSETQRNKGNFPGRFSGRQFSNSRSEMNVSTLELGDSALYLCASSLGGRSYEQYFGPGTRLTVT.